The 18 T cell receptor beta chains below come from one sample, sequenced in a study of blood T cell repertoires in COVID-19. Here immunoSEQ multiplex PCR was the method, and the copy in TCRdb shows in-frame clones only, minus some. In the table there are roughly 150,000 clones, approximately 90% of which are singletons. The sample taken for sequencing was peripheral blood. The receptors originated from a woman between 65 and 79 years old with acute or convalescent COVID-19.

The genes are TRBV7-2 and TRBJ1-2, with D maybe TRBD1 (6 bases). CDR3 length: 16 residues. V lost 2 bases and J 3 bases, leaving 16 bases between the germline ends. Germline V gene lookup returns CDR1 SGHTA and CDR2 FQGNSA. Here the CDR3 reads CASSLTSQGPYYGYTF. The CDR3 bases are TGTGCCAGCAGCTTAACCTCGCAGGGGCCCTACTATGGCTACACCTTC.

The rearrangement uses TRBV4-2 and TRBJ1-4; 9 bases map to TRBD1. The V segment lost 3 bases and the J segment 8 bases; nucleotides outside the gene matches: 4. CDR1 and CDR2 (germline): LGHNA, YNFKEQ. This CDR3 contains 14 residues. CDR3 in amino acids: CASSQDRGREKLFF. CDR3 in DNA: TGTGCCAGCAGCCAGGACAGGGGACGAGAAAAACTGTTTTTT.

The chain joins TRBV7-2 to TRBJ1-2; 7 nucleotides agree with TRBD1. J was trimmed by 4 bases and V by 5 bases; bases with no gene match: 4. This CDR3 has 13 amino acids. Germline V gives CDR1 SGHTA, CDR2 FQGNSA. CDR3 amino acids: CASSQTGVYGYTF. The DNA of the CDR3 is TGTGCCAGCAGCCAAACAGGGGTCTATGGCTACACCTTC.

The CDR3 here is CASSEGRTGVDVPGYGYTF. CDR3 DNA: TGTGCCAGCAGTGAAGGAAGGACAGGGGTTGACGTTCCTGGCTATGGCTACACCTTC. V usage is TRBV2 and J usage is TRBJ1-2; 9 positions agree with TRBD1. The CDR3 has 19 amino acids. V trimming: 1 base; J trimming: 4 bases; junction bases outside the gene matches: 16. From germline, CDR1 is SNHLY and CDR2 FYNNEI.

V and J are TRBV27 and TRBJ1-2; 9 bases are a match to TRBD1. There are 13 residues in the CDR3. Germline CDR1 is MNHEY and CDR2 is SMNVEV (reference sequence). With 6 bases clipped from V and 8 bases from J, the junction kept 7 bases outside the gene matches. Here the CDR3 DNA reads TGTGCCAGCAGGCCCGACAGGGGGTGGGGCTACACCTTC. This encodes CASRPDRGWGYTF.

This chain links TRBV27 with TRBJ1-1; D gene ambiguous. The CDR3 contains 13 residues. The germline V gene encodes CDR1 MNHEY and CDR2 SMNVEV (reference sequence). The ends were cut back, 3 bases at V and 4 bases at J, with 9 bases in the middle. DNA of the CDR3: TGTGCCAGCAGTTTCCGACTCCTCACTGAAGCTTTCTTT. It yields the protein CASSFRLLTEAFF.

The chain carries TRBV6-5 and TRBJ1-6; possibly TRBD1 for D (5 bases). CDR1 is MNHEY, CDR2 SVGAGI, per germline. The CDR3 sequence is 14 residues long. Trimming removed 0 bases at V and 12 bases at J, with 12 bases between. Here the CDR3 reads CASSYSAGQEPLHF. In DNA, the CDR3 is TGTGCCAGCAGTTACTCAGCCGGACAAGAACCCCTCCACTTT.

V gene TRBV2 combines with J gene TRBJ1-1; the D gene is possibly TRBD1 (5 bases). Trimming removed 6 bases at V and 0 bases at J, with 14 bases between. Germline V gene lookup returns CDR1 SNHLY and CDR2 FYNNEI. The CDR3 has 15 amino acids. CDR3 DNA sequence: TGTGCCAGCAGGGGGGGGAAAGTCTTGAACACTGAAGCTTTCTTT. Its protein is CASRGGKVLNTEAFF.

The J gene is TRBJ1-2, the V gene TRBV6-2 or TRBV6-3; D perhaps matches TRBD1 (5 bases). The germline gives CDR1 MNHEY, CDR2 SVGEGT. V lost 5 bases and J lost 6, with 16 bases in between. The CDR3 is made up of 14 amino acids. For the CDR3, the DNA is TGTGCCAGCAGTCTCGCCCAGGGAGGTAATGGCTACACCTTC. Its translation: CASSLAQGGNGYTF.

This chain links TRBV7-2 with TRBJ1-2; D remains unclear. CDR3 length equals 15 residues. The V end was cut by 3 bases, the J end by 5 bases, with 16 bases between. Germline assignment: CDR1 SGHTA and CDR2 FQGNSA. Here the CDR3 reads CASSFDPTSTYGYTF. For the CDR3, the DNA is TGTGCCAGCAGCTTCGATCCAACTTCAACTTATGGCTACACCTTC.

Points on this clone: A single base separates this from a much larger clone, so it may be a read error. The chain couples TRBV19 to TRBJ2-6, with 10 nucleotides matching TRBD1. V was pared by 3 bases and J by 2 bases, with 13 bases of the junction left unmatched. The CDR3 has 20 amino acids. CDR1 and CDR2 from the germline V gene are LNHDA and SQIVND (reference sequence). CDR3: CASSIATGGVYGAGANVLTF. In DNA form, the CDR3 reads TGTGCCAGTAGTATCGCGACAGGGGGCGTATATGGGGCTGGGGCCAACGTCCTGACTTTC.

The V gene is TRBV2, the J gene TRBJ1-1, with 8 bases lining up with TRBD1. CDR3 length: 14 residues. V shed 5 bases, J shed 6 bases, and the junction held 8 bases outside the gene matches. The germline V gene encodes CDR1 SNHLY and CDR2 FYNNEI. The CDR3 spells CASSNSGGWAEAFF. The CDR3, as DNA: TGTGCCAGCAGTAACTCAGGGGGCTGGGCTGAAGCTTTCTTT. The full variable domain, its missing parts supplied by reference TRBV2 and TRBJ1-1, is EPEVTQTPSHQVTQMGQEVILRCVPISNHLYFYWYRQILGQKVEFLVSFYNNEISEKSEIFDDQFSVERPDGSNFTLKIRSTKLEDSAMYFCASSNSGGWAEAFFGQGTRLTVV.

This chain uses TRBV6-5 with TRBJ2-1, with no clear D. Germline assignment: CDR1 MNHEY and CDR2 SVGAGI. V lost 8 bases to trimming and J lost 0 bases, with 8 bases between them. This CDR3 region has 13 residues. The CDR3 coding sequence is TGTGCCAGCTTCGAGAGCTCCTACAATGAGCAGTTCTTC. This translates into CASFESSYNEQFF.

The J gene is TRBJ2-1, the V gene TRBV5-4; perhaps TRBD1 as D (6 bases). Trimming pared 7 bases from V and 4 bases from J, leaving 15 bases between. The CDR3 sequence is 14 residues long. Germline loops: CDR1 SGHNT, CDR2 YYREEE (reference sequence). The CDR3 nucleotides read TGTGCCAGCGGGTCGCGGACAGATTACAATGAGCAGTTCTTC. This encodes CASGSRTDYNEQFF.

Only a few counts were recorded for this clone. The chain combines TRBV24-1 with TRBJ1-2, with 7 positions matching TRBD1. The CDR3 sequence is 15 residues long. V was pared by 4 bases and J by 5 bases, with 9 bases of the junction left unmatched. The germline V gene encodes CDR1 KGHDR and CDR2 SFDVKD. In nucleotides, the CDR3 is TGTGCCACCAGTGACCGTGGGACAGACCTTTATGGCTACACCTTC. It translates to CATSDRGTDLYGYTF.

The chain couples TRBV7-2 to TRBJ1-1; TRBD1 might be the D (5 bases). The CDR3 is 14 residues long. V was pared by 5 bases and J by 1 base, with 11 bases between. Germline CDR1 is SGHTA and CDR2 is FQGNSA. The CDR3 nucleotides are TGTGCCAGCAGCCTGGGACTGCCGAACACTGAAGCTTTCTTT. It yields the protein CASSLGLPNTEAFF.

The chain is built from TRBV7-6 and TRBJ1-3, with 9 bases identical to TRBD1. J gave up 1 base and V 1 base, and 5 bases lay outside the gene matches. The CDR3 is made up of 17 amino acids. The germline CDR1 and CDR2 sequences are SGHVS and FNYEAQ. The CDR3 DNA reads TGTGCCAGCAGCTTAGTCACTGGGACAGGGTCTGGAAACACCATATATTTT. Translated: CASSLVTGTGSGNTIYF.

The chain has TRBV6-1 and TRBJ2-1; TRBD2 agrees at 11 bases. Per the germline V gene, CDR1 is MNHNS and CDR2 is SASEGT. The ends lost 4 bases at V and 1 base at J; junction bases unmatched: 6. This CDR3 is 17 amino acids long. CDR3 nucleotide sequence: TGTGCCAGCAGTGTCCGTAGCGGGGGGGTTTCCTACAATGAGCAGTTCTTC. As protein: CASSVRSGGVSYNEQFF.